This T cell receptor (beta chain) emerged from a study of T cell responses to AZD1222 COVID-19 vaccine. Findings and limits, study-wide: Vaccine-associated CD4 TCRs spanned spike, dominant at 160-218 and 743-854. Donors skewed white British and female; clonal diversity was possibly underestimated. It was only after the peak T cell response that any repertoires were sampled.

Profiling relied on immunoSEQ multiplex PCR, and the TCRdb table lists in-frame clones only, not all of them. The sample shows fewer than 120,000 clones, less than 95% of them seen only once. The CDR3 length is 14 residues. The germline V gene has CDR1 MNHEY and CDR2 SVGAGI. Trimming left V 8 bases short and J 8 bases short, with 16 bases between. On this clone: Its specificity is not known.

The clonotype was recovered from an adult who received the AZD1222 COVID-19 vaccine. Sequenced here: peripheral blood, sampled 28 days after the second AZD1222 dose. V gene TRBV6-5 combines with J gene TRBJ1-6; D might be TRBD1 (5 bases). The CDR3 spells CASGVGVWDSPLHF. The CDR3 DNA reads as TGTGCCAGCGGGGTAGGGGTTTGGGATTCACCCCTCCACTTT.